These T cell receptor beta chains were read from a single sample in a study of blood T cell repertoires in COVID-19. Sequencing was performed with immunoSEQ multiplex PCR; in TCRdb, only in-frame clones are kept and a portion is missing. Among 150,000 to 200,000 clones listed, approximately 92% were seen once. The sample comprised peripheral blood. The source is a young man with COVID-19, enrolled during active disease. Both conserved end residues are part of each CDR3.

J | V | CDR3
TRBJ2-7 | TRBV6-6 | CASSKQGPSYEQYF
TRBJ1-5 | TRBV19 | CASSTRVMEPQHF
TRBJ1-2 | TRBV29-1 | CSARYTGLGYGYTF
TRBJ1-1 | TRBV4-1 | CASSHLNTRTWVDPEAFF
TRBJ1-2 | TRBV28 | CASRSGDMTNYGYTF
TRBJ1-2 | TRBV7-2 | CASSPRLIRGNGYTF
TRBJ2-7 | TRBV28 | CASSVSGSRNEQYF
TRBJ2-4 | TRBV15 | CATSRGGDGLAKNIQYF
TRBJ1-2 | TRBV2 | CASSEMGGRGGYTF
TRBJ1-2 | TRBV6-1 | CASSEALAGGWGGYTF
TRBJ2-1 | TRBV12-5 | CASGLAFFGRREGGEQFF
TRBJ1-1 | TRBV15 | CATSREGQGAGAFF
TRBJ2-7 | TRBV5-1 | CASSLGRSSYEQYF
TRBJ1-1 | TRBV10-2 | CASSESGQGTIQMNTEAFF
TRBJ2-7 | TRBV9 | CASSVGDRYSYEQYF
TRBJ1-1 | TRBV7-9 | CASALSRGENTEAFF
TRBJ1-3 | TRBV10-3 | CAISEPTGVANTIYF
TRBJ2-5 | TRBV7-2 | CASSLESQGQGRRGSQYF
TRBJ2-3 | TRBV18 | CASSPTLTDTQYF
TRBJ1-5 | TRBV7-2 | CASRQGSSNQPQHF
TRBJ1-4 | TRBV7-2 | CASSSDRGANEKLFF
TRBJ1-2 | TRBV5-6 | CASSFDRVGGYTF
TRBJ1-3 | TRBV28 | CASSSRQSSGNTIYF
TRBJ2-7 | TRBV29-1 | CSVYSGYEQYF
TRBJ2-1 | TRBV28 | CASSSLDDYESYNEQFF
TRBJ2-7 | TRBV6-2/TRBV6-3 | CASSSREAQQYF
TRBJ1-4 | TRBV28 | CASNLAGKLFF
TRBJ1-1 | TRBV24-1 | CATSGGSNTEAFF
TRBJ2-7 | TRBV28 | CASSLGGTGFGEQYF
TRBJ1-5 | TRBV3-1/TRBV3-2 | CASSLTQTGLAGQPQHF
TRBJ1-5 | TRBV10-2 | CASSEATGGGSGNQPQHF
TRBJ2-2 | TRBV6-5 | CASYSGGSGIGELFF
TRBJ2-5 | TRBV5-1 | CASVDRVEETQYF
TRBJ1-6 | TRBV9 | CASSVETGTDSPLHF
TRBJ1-4 | TRBV3-1/TRBV3-2 | CASSQILKAGQSVDREKLFF
TRBJ1-6 | TRBV10-3 | CAISERGPGSPLHF
TRBJ2-3 | TRBV5-5 | CASSLASAAAGTDTQYF
TRBJ1-1 | TRBV5-1 | CASRYITGVDTEAFF
TRBJ1-2 | TRBV11-2 | CASSPGTGNYGYTF
TRBJ2-1 | TRBV24-1 | CATSDNLRDSYNEQFF
TRBJ1-2 | TRBV4-2 | CASSHAGTGTNYGYTF
TRBJ1-1 | TRBV9 | CASSTAGTMNTEAFF
TRBJ2-1 | TRBV3-1/TRBV3-2 | CASSPTSSSYNEQFF
TRBJ2-4 | TRBV9 | CASSVGGTSGRENIQYF
TRBJ1-2 | TRBV29-1 | CSVGPEGGYGYTF
TRBJ2-7 | TRBV29-1 | CSVRGTADYEQYF
TRBJ1-2 | TRBV6-5 | CASSYAGGYGYTF
TRBJ1-1 | TRBV19 | CASTPQGVMHTEAFF
TRBJ1-2 | TRBV7-9 | CASSLILIFGRGPSGYTF